This entry lists 5 T cell receptor beta chains sequenced from one sample in a study of cytomegalovirus exposure and HLA in healthy donors. Both 60 Vbeta primers and 13 Jbeta primers went into the PCR. Measured with immunoSEQ multiplex PCR; TCRdb has only the in-frame clones, and not every one. Seen here are 85,000 to 120,000 clones, over 70% observed once, and the top ten hold roughly 2.8%. The sample taken for sequencing was PBMCs. The receptors stem from a female donor in good health and CMV-seronegative.

This clone has only a few counts. V usage is TRBV11-2 and J usage is TRBJ2-2; 7 bases fit TRBD2. This CDR3 region has 15 residues. Germline lookup yields CDR1 SGHAT and CDR2 FQNNGV. V was pared by 5 bases and J by 7 bases, with 10 bases of the junction left unmatched. The CDR3 reads CASSSRRLAIGELFF. The DNA for the CDR3 is TGTGCCAGCAGCAGCAGGAGACTAGCAATCGGGGAGCTGTTTTTT.

The rearrangement links TRBV28 to TRBJ2-4; D gene ambiguous. Germline V gene lookup returns CDR1 MDHEN and CDR2 SYDVKM. The CDR3 contains 12 residues. Trimming took off 5 bases at V and 9 bases at J, with 11 bases between the two ends. The CDR3 coding sequence is TGTGCCAGCAGTCCCTTTTGGAGCATTCAGTACTTC. Protein sequence: CASSPFWSIQYF.

The chain employs TRBV6-1 and TRBJ2-1; TRBD2 matches at 10 bases. Germline V gives CDR1 MNHNS, CDR2 SASEGT. V lost 6 bases and J lost 8; bases outside the gene matches: 7. The length of the CDR3 is 14 residues. The CDR3 spells CASRSQREGYEQFF. DNA of the CDR3: TGTGCCAGCAGGTCTCAGCGGGAGGGTTATGAGCAGTTCTTC.

The V call is TRBV19, the J call TRBJ2-1, with 9 bases identical to TRBD2. Germline V lookup: CDR1 LNHDA, CDR2 SQIVND (reference sequence). CDR3 length: 16 amino acids. V lost 3 bases to trimming and J lost 2 bases; unmatched junction nucleotides: 5. DNA for the CDR3: TGTGCCAGTAGTATTCAGGGCGGGAGGGCCTACAATGAGCAGTTCTTC. This codes for CASSIQGGRAYNEQFF.

J is TRBJ2-7 and V is TRBV27; perhaps TRBD1 as D (7 bases). With 2 bases removed from V and 3 bases from J, the gap between germline ends came to 11 bases. The CDR3 sequence is 14 residues long. Germline V gene lookup returns CDR1 MNHEY and CDR2 SMNVEV (reference sequence). In DNA, the CDR3 is TGTGCCAGCAGTTTAGCCCAGGGGGGCTACGAGCAGTACTTC. It translates to CASSLAQGGYEQYF.